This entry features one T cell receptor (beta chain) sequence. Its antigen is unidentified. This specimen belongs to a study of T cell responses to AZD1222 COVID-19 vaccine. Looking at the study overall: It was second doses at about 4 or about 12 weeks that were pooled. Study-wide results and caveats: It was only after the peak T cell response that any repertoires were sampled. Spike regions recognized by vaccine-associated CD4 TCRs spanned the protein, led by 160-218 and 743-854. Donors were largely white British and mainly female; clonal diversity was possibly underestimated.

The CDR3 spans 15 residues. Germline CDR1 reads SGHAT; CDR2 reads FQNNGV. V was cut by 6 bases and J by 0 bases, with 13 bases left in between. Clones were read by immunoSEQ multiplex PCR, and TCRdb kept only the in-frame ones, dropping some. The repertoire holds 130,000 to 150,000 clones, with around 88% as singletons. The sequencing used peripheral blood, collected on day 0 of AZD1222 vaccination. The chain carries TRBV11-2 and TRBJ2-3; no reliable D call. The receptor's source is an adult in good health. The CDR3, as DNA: TGTGCCAGCAGGTTCCGGGTGGCGAGCACAGATACGCAGTATTTT. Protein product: CASRFRVASTDTQYF.